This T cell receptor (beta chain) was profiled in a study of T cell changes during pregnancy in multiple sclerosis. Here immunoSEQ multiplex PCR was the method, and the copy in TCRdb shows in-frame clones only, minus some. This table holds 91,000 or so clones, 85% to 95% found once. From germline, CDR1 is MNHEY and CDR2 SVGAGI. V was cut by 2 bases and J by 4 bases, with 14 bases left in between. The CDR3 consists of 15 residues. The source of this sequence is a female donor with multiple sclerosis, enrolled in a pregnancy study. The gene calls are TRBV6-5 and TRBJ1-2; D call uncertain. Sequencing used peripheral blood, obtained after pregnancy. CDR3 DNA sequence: TGTGCCAGCAGTTACGGCAGTCGGGTGAGCTATGGCTACACCTTC. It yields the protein CASSYGSRVSYGYTF.